This passage covers 31 T cell receptor beta chains from one sample sequenced in a study of radiotherapy plus CTLA-4 blockade in lung cancer. The repertoire was sequenced with immunoSEQ multiplex PCR; TCRdb's copy has only in-frame clones and lacks some. The sample lists around 110,000 clones; more than 80% were seen once. The material was peripheral blood, obtained from a patient treated with radiotherapy plus ipilimumab. The receptors originated from a human donor with non-small cell lung cancer that progressed on radiotherapy plus ipilimumab.

The chain joins TRBV18 to TRBJ1-1; D gene uncertain. The V and J ends lost 3 bases and 3 bases respectively, with 11 bases between them. Germline V gene data show CDR1 as KGHSH and CDR2 as LQKENI. The CDR3 loop spans 14 amino acids. The CDR3 coding sequence is TGTGCCAGCTCACCTCTCCGGTCCGACACTGAAGCTTTCTTT. Translating it yields CASSPLRSDTEAFF.

The V gene is TRBV2, the J gene TRBJ2-5; TRBD2 matches at 11 bases. Germline CDR1 reads SNHLY; CDR2 reads FYNNEI. The CDR3 totals 16 residues. With 6 bases clipped from V and 1 base from J, the junction kept 7 bases outside the gene matches. The CDR3 nucleotides are TGTGCCAGCAGGGGGGATAGCGGGAGGGGCCAAGAGACCCAGTACTTC. Its protein is CASRGDSGRGQETQYF. Drawing the rest from reference TRBV2 and TRBJ2-5, the complete variable domain is EPEVTQTPSHQVTQMGQEVILRCVPISNHLYFYWYRQILGQKVEFLVSFYNNEISEKSEIFDDQFSVERPDGSNFTLKIRSTKLEDSAMYFCASRGDSGRGQETQYFGPGTRLLVL.

This clone was detected only a few times. V is TRBV2 and J is TRBJ1-4; no definite D call. Looked up from germline, CDR1 is SNHLY and CDR2 is FYNNEI. The V end was cut by 7 bases, the J end by 8 bases, with 11 bases between. The CDR3 is made up of 12 amino acids. The CDR3 loop reads CASTSEAEKLFF. The CDR3 DNA reads TGTGCCAGCACCTCTGAGGCCGAAAAACTGTTTTTT.

The chain couples TRBV9 to TRBJ2-2, with D uncertain. CDR1 is SGDLS, CDR2 YYNGEE, per germline. With 4 bases removed from V and 1 base from J, the gap between germline ends came to 17 bases. This CDR3 is 17 amino acids long. DNA of the CDR3: TGTGCCAGCAGCAAGCTCGGACCAGCCCTGAACACCGGGGAGCTGTTTTTT. This translates into CASSKLGPALNTGELFF.

In regard to this clone: Other nucleotide sequences from this sample produce the same CDR3. The genes are TRBV11-2 and TRBJ2-2, with unresolved D. V was shortened by 6 bases and J by 8 bases, with 10 bases between the two germline ends. Germline lookup yields CDR1 SGHAT and CDR2 FQNNGV. This CDR3 region has 12 residues. CDR3 DNA: TGTGCCAGCAGGTCCCAGACTGGGGAGCTGTTTTTT. Translation: CASRSQTGELFF.

The chain combines TRBV5-1 with TRBJ2-1; D is possibly TRBD2 (6 bases). In germline, CDR1 is SGHRS, CDR2 YFSETQ. This CDR3 has 18 amino acids. V lost 3 bases, J lost 2 bases, and 21 bases lay in between. The CDR3 DNA sequence: TGCGCCAGCAGCTGGAGGGGCGGGGACGGGAGCACCTACAATGAGCAGTTCTTC. The encoded protein is CASSWRGGDGSTYNEQFF.

This clone was picked up a small number of times. An end of the junction differs from the germline gene, which may be a read error. This chain connects TRBV10-3 to TRBJ2-2; 7 bases line up with TRBD1. Germline lookup yields CDR1 ENHRY and CDR2 SYGVKD. This CDR3 comprises 16 residues. The CDR3 region has the DNA TGTACCATCAGCGGAAACGACAGGGCCAGGGCGGGGGAGCTGTTTTTT. As protein: CTISGNDRARAGELFF.

J is TRBJ2-2 and V is TRBV5-1; 7 nucleotides agree with TRBD2. The CDR3 extends over 15 amino acids. Trimming at V came to 1 base and at J to 1 base, leaving 1 base not matched to a gene. Germline values: CDR1 SGHRS, CDR2 YFSETQ. In DNA, the CDR3 is TGCGCCAGCAGCTTGCCTAGCGGGAACACCGGGGAGCTGTTTTTT. This gives the protein CASSLPSGNTGELFF.

The rearrangement joins TRBV29-1 to TRBJ2-3; 7 nucleotides agree with TRBD2. V was clipped by 3 bases and J by 2 bases; unmatched bases: 11. Germline-derived CDR1 and CDR2 are SQVTM and ANQGSEA. CDR3 length: 16 amino acids. The CDR3: CSVDGFAGVDTDTQYF. For the CDR3, the DNA is TGCAGCGTTGATGGGTTTGCGGGAGTTGACACAGATACGCAGTATTTT.

The V and J genes are TRBV7-2 and TRBJ1-2, with 9 positions matching TRBD1. Per the germline V gene, CDR1 is SGHTA and CDR2 is FQGNSA. This CDR3 region has 14 residues. Losses at the gene ends were 5 bases for V and 4 bases for J; bases not matched to a gene: 5. The CDR3 reads CASSGGTGSYGYTF. For the CDR3, the DNA is TGTGCCAGCAGCGGCGGGACAGGGAGCTATGGCTACACCTTC.

V and J are TRBV2 and TRBJ2-1, with 10 bases aligning to TRBD2. The J segment lost 6 bases and the V segment lost 2 bases, leaving 7 bases of the junction unmatched. The germline CDR1 and CDR2 sequences are SNHLY and FYNNEI. CDR3 length equals 16 residues. The CDR3 spells CASSESRASGGNEQFF. Written as DNA, the CDR3 is TGTGCCAGCAGTGAATCTCGGGCTAGCGGGGGCAATGAGCAGTTCTTC. The full variable domain, its missing parts supplied by reference TRBV2 and TRBJ2-1, is EPEVTQTPSHQVTQMGQEVILRCVPISNHLYFYWYRQILGQKVEFLVSFYNNEISEKSEIFDDQFSVERPDGSNFTLKIRSTKLEDSAMYFCASSESRASGGNEQFFGPGTRLTVL.

The V gene is TRBV10-3, the J gene TRBJ1-3; D is ambiguous. V was clipped by 4 bases and J by 0 bases, with 10 bases between them. Germline V gene lookup returns CDR1 ENHRY and CDR2 SYGVKD. The CDR3 has 15 amino acids. As DNA, the CDR3 is TGTGCCATCAGTGCCCGGGCCAGCTCTGGAAACACCATATATTTT. Translation gives CAISARASSGNTIYF.

This chain uses TRBV5-4 with TRBJ2-7, with TRBD2 matching over 8 bases. The germline gives CDR1 SGHNT, CDR2 YYREEE (reference sequence). Trimming removed 3 bases from V and 3 bases from J; junction bases left unmatched: 8. This CDR3 contains 15 residues. This chain's CDR3 is CASSWGISGDYEQYF. Written as DNA, the CDR3 is TGTGCCAGCAGCTGGGGGATTAGCGGGGACTACGAGCAGTACTTC.

The chain is built from TRBV5-4 and TRBJ2-2; TRBD2 is a possible D gene (6 bases). The CDR3 length is 15 residues. Germline V gives CDR1 SGHNT, CDR2 YYREEE (reference sequence). V was shortened by 4 bases and J by 4 bases, with 14 bases between the two germline ends. Here the CDR3 DNA reads TGTGCCAGCAGCGTCGGGACTTGGGGCACCGGGGAGCTGTTTTTT. The encoded protein is CASSVGTWGTGELFF.

The V gene is TRBV6-6, the J gene TRBJ1-1; D is unclear. The ends were cut back, 2 bases at V and 1 base at J, with 5 bases in the middle. This CDR3 has 13 residues. The germline gives CDR1 MNHNY, CDR2 SVGAGI (reference sequence). The CDR3 reads CASSYQTNTEAFF. Here the CDR3 DNA reads TGTGCCAGCAGTTACCAGACGAACACTGAAGCTTTCTTT.

This chain joins TRBV6-5 and TRBJ2-1; D assignment may be TRBD1 or TRBD2 (5 bases each). CDR1 is MNHEY, CDR2 SVGAGI, per germline. Trimming shortened V by 4 bases and J by 12 bases, and 10 bases separated the two germline ends. The CDR3 has 11 residues. The CDR3 coding sequence is TGTGCCAGCAGTTCGGGACCCGCGCAGTTCTTC. Its translation: CASSSGPAQFF.

The V and J genes are TRBV7-9 and TRBJ1-2; the D gene is possibly TRBD1 (6 bases). Germline V lookup: CDR1 SEHNR, CDR2 FQNEAQ (reference sequence). The CDR3 covers 15 residues. V gave up 4 bases and J gave up 0 bases, with 12 bases separating them. In DNA form, the CDR3 reads TGTGCCAGCAGCTCACAGGGCTGGACTAACTATGGCTACACCTTC. Translated: CASSSQGWTNYGYTF.

The rearrangement joins TRBV10-3 to TRBJ1-1; 7 nucleotides line up with TRBD1. Trimming removed 6 bases from V and 1 base from J; junction bases left unmatched: 2. The germline CDR1 and CDR2 sequences are ENHRY and SYGVKD. CDR3 length: 13 residues. CDR3 sequence reads: CAISRGGNTEAFF. CDR3 in DNA: TGTGCCATCAGCAGGGGGGGGAACACTGAAGCTTTCTTT.

V usage is TRBV5-1 and J usage is TRBJ2-7; 8 positions match TRBD1. CDR1 is SGHRS, CDR2 YFSETQ, per germline. J gave up 3 bases and V 0 bases, and 2 bases lay outside the gene matches. This CDR3 is 14 amino acids long. CDR3 sequence: CASSLAQGDYEQYF. The DNA for the CDR3 is TGCGCCAGCAGCTTGGCACAGGGGGACTACGAGCAGTACTTC.

Note on this clone: At one boundary the junction diverges from the germline segment, which might be a read error. The rearrangement joins TRBV2 to TRBJ2-3, with D perhaps matching TRBD2 (6 bases). The germline V gene encodes CDR1 SNHLY and CDR2 FYNNEI. The CDR3 is 14 residues long. The CDR3 loop is CASSGWTNTDTQYF. Written as DNA, the CDR3 is TGTGCCAGTAGTGGATGGACTAACACAGATACGCAGTATTTT.

This chain links TRBV18 with TRBJ2-7, with D perhaps matching TRBD1 (6 bases). Per the germline V gene, CDR1 is KGHSH and CDR2 is LQKENI. Trimming left V 4 bases short and J 10 bases short, with 17 bases between. This CDR3 is built from 13 residues. This CDR3 is CASSHRADSPQYF. As DNA, the CDR3 is TGTGCCAGCTCACACAGGGCGGATAGCCCCCAGTACTTC. The entire variable domain, with the rest obtained from reference TRBV18 and TRBJ2-7, is as follows: NAGVMQNPRHLVRRRGQEARLRCSPMKGHSHVYWYRQLPEEGLKFMVYLQKENIIDESGMPKERFSAEFPKEGPSILRIQQVVRGDSAAYFCASSHRADSPQYFGPGTRLTVT.

The chain uses TRBV19 and TRBJ1-6; D unclear. Trimming took off 3 bases at V and 9 bases at J, with 15 bases between the two ends. The length of the CDR3 is 15 residues. Per germline, CDR1 LNHDA and CDR2 SQIVND (reference sequence). The CDR3 sequence is CASSILGGGASPLHF. The CDR3 DNA sequence: TGTGCCAGTAGTATCTTGGGCGGTGGAGCTTCACCCCTCCACTTT.

The genes are TRBV5-1 and TRBJ1-1; no firm D call. Germline values: CDR1 SGHRS, CDR2 YFSETQ. The V and J ends lost 1 base and 0 bases respectively, with 7 bases between them. CDR3 length: 14 amino acids. The CDR3 DNA reads TGCGCCAGCAGCTTGTTATCCCTGAACACTGAAGCTTTCTTT. Translation: CASSLLSLNTEAFF.

The rearrangement joins TRBV7-2 to TRBJ2-7, with 7 bases matching TRBD2. Germline V gene lookup returns CDR1 SGHTA and CDR2 FQGNSA. The V segment lost 2 bases and the J segment 0 bases; nucleotides outside the gene matches: 7. The CDR3 is 16 amino acids. CDR3 protein: CASSLLLAYYSYEQYF. Written as DNA, the CDR3 is TGTGCCAGCAGCTTACTACTAGCGTATTACTCCTACGAGCAGTACTTC.

In nucleotides, the CDR3 is TGTGCCAGCAGCCATCCCCGGGACAAGTCAACTAATGAAAAACTGTTTTTT. This translates into CASSHPRDKSTNEKLFF. V usage is TRBV2 and J usage is TRBJ1-4; a possible D gene is TRBD1 (6 bases). Germline loops: CDR1 SNHLY, CDR2 FYNNEI. The length of the CDR3 is 17 residues. V gave up 6 bases and J gave up 0 bases, with 17 bases separating them.

The chain links TRBV11-3 to TRBJ1-2, with 7 bases that match TRBD1. Germline CDR1 and CDR2: SGHNT and YENEEA. This CDR3 spans 14 amino acids. The J segment lost 7 bases and the V segment lost 0 bases, leaving 5 bases of the junction unmatched. CDR3 protein: CASSLDSGGSGYTF. The CDR3 nucleotides are TGTGCCAGCAGCTTAGACTCAGGGGGTAGTGGCTACACCTTC.

With regard to this clone: Compared with germline, one end of the junction differs, possibly owing to a read error. The V and J genes are TRBV29-1 and TRBJ2-1; 9 bases match TRBD2. In germline, CDR1 is SQVTM, CDR2 ANQGSEA. The CDR3 is 11 residues long. CDR3: CSVEDPAGGVF. Written as DNA, the CDR3 is TGCAGCGTTGAAGATCCCGCGGGAGGGGTCTTC.

The chain has TRBV6-1 and TRBJ1-1, with 7 bases that match TRBD1. CDR1 and CDR2 from the germline V gene are MNHNS and SASEGT. The V gene end was trimmed by 8 bases and the J gene end by 5 bases; junction bases not matched to a gene: 11. This CDR3 is 14 amino acids long. CDR3 nucleotides: TGTGCCAGCCGGGGTACAGGGGTGAGTACTGAAGCTTTCTTT. Protein sequence: CASRGTGVSTEAFF.

This rearrangement joins TRBV2 to TRBJ1-1; D not certain. The V and J ends lost 0 bases and 0 bases respectively, with 14 bases between them. The CDR3 runs 17 residues. Germline V gene lookup returns CDR1 SNHLY and CDR2 FYNNEI. This CDR3 reads CASSEAAFGRVNTEAFF. The DNA for the CDR3 is TGTGCCAGCAGTGAAGCGGCCTTTGGGAGGGTGAACACTGAAGCTTTCTTT.

V usage is TRBV2 and J usage is TRBJ2-1; 7 bases agree with TRBD2. Germline V lookup: CDR1 SNHLY, CDR2 FYNNEI. The CDR3 totals 13 residues. V was pared by 2 bases and J by 10 bases, with 5 bases of the junction left unmatched. The CDR3, as DNA: TGTGCCAGCAGTGAAAATAATAGCGGGGAGCAGTTCTTC. As protein: CASSENNSGEQFF.

V and J are TRBV9 and TRBJ1-6, with D possibly matching TRBD1 (5 bases). Trimming removed 2 bases at V and 4 bases at J, with 7 bases between. CDR3 length equals 14 residues. Germline CDR1 reads SGDLS; CDR2 reads YYNGEE. CDR3 bases: TGTGCCAGCAGCGTGAGGGGTTATAATTCACCCCTCCACTTT. Its protein is CASSVRGYNSPLHF.